A single TCR beta chain is shown here with its context. This clonotype was counted at least ten times. What this receptor recognizes is not known. Per-base quality was not reported, and no clone a single base away is much larger than it. The data belong to a study of CD8 T cells in ankylosing spondylitis (TCRdb year 2017). For the study in its entirety: The study profiled T cell receptor beta repertoires in healthy donors and ankylosing spondylitis patients to find disease-linked TCR variants. Peripheral blood samples were taken, and synovial fluid was additionally collected from ankylosing spondylitis patients. The full study cohort was made up of about two dozen ankylosing spondylitis patients and about a hundred healthy donors.

Overall study outcomes, separate from this receptor: Some motif variants were previously reported in synovial fluid and blood of reactive arthritis patients, suggesting common disease-initiation mechanisms. A TCR beta motif of several highly homologous amino acid variants appeared characteristic of blood from ankylosing spondylitis patients. In peripheral blood, the disease-linked clones were found at relatively low frequencies and had a CD8+ phenotype. According to the report, matched synovial fluid samples from ankylosing spondylitis patients were significantly enriched for the disease-linked clones.

Looking up the germline V gene yields CDR1 LGHNA and CDR2 YNFKEQ. The CDR3 measures 15 amino acids from cysteine to phenylalanine. Only the CDR3 DNA is retained, 45 bases long and in frame from the first base. V sheds 0 bases and J sheds 3 bases, leaving 8 bases between their ends. Sequencer: Illumina HiSeq 2500. Quantitative 5'-RACE with molecular barcodes was the method used to prepare the TCR beta libraries. In the authors' own workflow: A new computational method based on a probabilistic model of VDJ rearrangement was used to identify disease-linked TCR variants. The raw public reads went through TCRdb reprocessing: fastp at Q25, MiXCR clone calling, in-frame beta chains kept. Entries are consolidated by CDR3 protein sequence, retaining the most common genes and DNA. TCRdb's processing, not the authors', yielded these V and J calls. The sample table shows under 400,000 distinct CDR3 sequences, and about 9.9% are seen once. Roughly 9.2% of the sample rests with the top ten.

The sequence is built from TRBV4-2 and TRBJ2-2, with the D gene uncertain. The TCR was taken from a female donor with ankylosing spondylitis or in good health (not recorded which). Sequenced material: blood, either unsorted or a sorted T cell fraction (not recorded which). The CDR3 reads as follows: CASSQDVRDTGELFF. The DNA sequence is given as TGTGCCAGCAGCCAAGATGTTAGAGACACCGGGGAGCTGTTTTTT.